This TCR beta chain was sequenced in a study of cytomegalovirus exposure and HLA in healthy donors. Measured with immunoSEQ multiplex PCR; TCRdb has only the in-frame clones, and not every one. The sample comprises some 110,000 clones, 85% to 95% of which are singletons, and less than 1.5% rests with the top ten. Findings of the study overall: The listing of 150 or so TCR beta chains classed them as cytomegalovirus-associated.

With respect to this clone: What it binds is not known.

Germline V gene data show CDR1 as SNHLY and CDR2 as FYNNEI. Trimming took 5 bases from V and 5 from J; bases not matched to a gene: 11. The CDR3 is 16 residues long. Sequencing was carried out using PBMCs. The clonotype comes from a young woman in good health and CMV-seronegative. This chain links TRBV2 with TRBJ1-4; 7 bases match TRBD1. In DNA form, the CDR3 reads TGTGCCAGCAGTCCTCGCCCCGGGACAGAGAATGAAAAACTGTTTTTT. This gives the protein CASSPRPGTENEKLFF.